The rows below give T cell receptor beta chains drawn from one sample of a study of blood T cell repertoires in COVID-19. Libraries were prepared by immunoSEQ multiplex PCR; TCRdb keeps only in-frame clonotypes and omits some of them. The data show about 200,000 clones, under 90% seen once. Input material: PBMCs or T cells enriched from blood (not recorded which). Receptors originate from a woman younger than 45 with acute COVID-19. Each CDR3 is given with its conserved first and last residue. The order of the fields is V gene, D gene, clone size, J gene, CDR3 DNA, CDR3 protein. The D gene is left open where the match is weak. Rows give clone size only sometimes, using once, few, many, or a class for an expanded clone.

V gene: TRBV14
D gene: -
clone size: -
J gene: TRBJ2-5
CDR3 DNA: TGTGCCAGCAGCCAAGATCTGGGCTACCAAGAGACCCAGTACTTC
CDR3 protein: CASSQDLGYQETQYF

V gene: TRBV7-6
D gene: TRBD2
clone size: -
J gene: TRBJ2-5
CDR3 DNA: TGTGCCAGCAGCCGGGGGGGGGCCCAGTACTTC
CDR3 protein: CASSRGGAQYF

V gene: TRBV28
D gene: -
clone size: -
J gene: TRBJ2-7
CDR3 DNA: TGTGCCAGCAGGGGCAACAGGGAAAGGGGTGTGGAGCAGTACTTC
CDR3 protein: CASRGNRERGVEQYF

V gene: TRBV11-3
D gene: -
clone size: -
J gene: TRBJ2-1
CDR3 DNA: TGTGCCAGCAGCTTAATGACTTATAATGAGCAGTTCTTC
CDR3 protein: CASSLMTYNEQFF

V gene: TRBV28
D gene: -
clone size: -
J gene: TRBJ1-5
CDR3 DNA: TGTGCCAGCACACGGAGGAATCAGCCCCAGCATTTT
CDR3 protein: CASTRRNQPQHF

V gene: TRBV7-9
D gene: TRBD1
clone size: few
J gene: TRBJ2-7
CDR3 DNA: TGTGCCAGCATCGAGATTTCGACAGGGTTCTACGAGCAGTACTTC
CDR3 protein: CASIEISTGFYEQYF

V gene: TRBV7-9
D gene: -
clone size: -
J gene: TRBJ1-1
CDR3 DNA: TGTGCCAGCAGCTCTCCAGGGGCCACTGAAGCTTTCTTT
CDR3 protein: CASSSPGATEAFF

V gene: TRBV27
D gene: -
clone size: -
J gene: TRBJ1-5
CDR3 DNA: TGTGCCAGCAGCCCAATTAGGGGCAGGGCCAATCAGCCCCAGCATTTT
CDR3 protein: CASSPIRGRANQPQHF

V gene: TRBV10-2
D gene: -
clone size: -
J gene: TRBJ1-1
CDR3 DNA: TGCGCCAGCAGTCTCCAGGGGAACACTGAAGCTTTCTTT
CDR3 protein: CASSLQGNTEAFF

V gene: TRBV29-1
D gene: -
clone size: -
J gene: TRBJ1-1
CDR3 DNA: TGCAGCGTTGATGAGGGTGTGAACACTGAAGCTTTCTTT
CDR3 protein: CSVDEGVNTEAFF

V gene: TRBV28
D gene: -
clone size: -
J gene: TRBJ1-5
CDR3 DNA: TGTGCCAGCAGTTCAGGGGCAGGGGCGAGCAATCAGCCCCAGCATTTT
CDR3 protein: CASSSGAGASNQPQHF

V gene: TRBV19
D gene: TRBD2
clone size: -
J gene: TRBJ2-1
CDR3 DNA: TGTGCCAGTACTTGGCGGGGGAATTACAATGAGCAGTTCTTC
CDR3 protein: CASTWRGNYNEQFF

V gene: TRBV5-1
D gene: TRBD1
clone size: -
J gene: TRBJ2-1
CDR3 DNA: TGCGCCAGCAGGGTATCTGACAGGGTCGATGAGCAGTTCTTC
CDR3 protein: CASRVSDRVDEQFF

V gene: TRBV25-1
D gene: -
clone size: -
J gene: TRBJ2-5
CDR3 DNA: TGTGCCACCTCGGGGGTATATTTCACTCAAGAGACCCAGTACTTC
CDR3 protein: CATSGVYFTQETQYF

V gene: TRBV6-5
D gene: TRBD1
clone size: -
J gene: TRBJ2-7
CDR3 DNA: TGTGCCAGCAAGACAGGGGCGGTCTCGGGCTACGAGCAGTACTTC
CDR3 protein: CASKTGAVSGYEQYF

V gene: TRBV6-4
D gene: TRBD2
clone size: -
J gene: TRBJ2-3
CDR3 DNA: TGTGCCAGCAGTGACTCGGGTAGCGGGGACAAAGATACGCAGTATTTT
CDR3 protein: CASSDSGSGDKDTQYF

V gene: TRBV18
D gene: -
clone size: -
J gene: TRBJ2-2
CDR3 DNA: TGTGCCAGCTGGACGAACAGGGACACCGGGGAGCTGTTTTTT
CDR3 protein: CASWTNRDTGELFF

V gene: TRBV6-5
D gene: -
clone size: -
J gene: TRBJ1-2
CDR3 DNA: TGTGCCAGCAGTTACTCGACTGCTCCATATGGCTACACCTTC
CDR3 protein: CASSYSTAPYGYTF

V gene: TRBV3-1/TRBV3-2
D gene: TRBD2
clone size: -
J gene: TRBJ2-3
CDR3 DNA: TGTGCCAGCAGTTATAGCGGGGATAGCACAGATACGCAGTATTTT
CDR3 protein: CASSYSGDSTDTQYF

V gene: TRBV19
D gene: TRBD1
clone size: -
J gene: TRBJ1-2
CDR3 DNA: TGTGCCAGTAGTACCGATCTCGACAGGGGGCTGTTTGGCTACACCTTC
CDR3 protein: CASSTDLDRGLFGYTF

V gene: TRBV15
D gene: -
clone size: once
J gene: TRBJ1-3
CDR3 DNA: TGTGCCACCAGCTCGGGGGGGGGCTCTGGAAACACCATATATTTT
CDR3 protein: CATSSGGGSGNTIYF

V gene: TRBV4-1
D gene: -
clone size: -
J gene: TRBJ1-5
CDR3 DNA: TGCGCCAGCAGCCAAGATTATCGGCAGGGTTGGGATTATAGCAATCAGCCCCAGCATTTT
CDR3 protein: CASSQDYRQGWDYSNQPQHF

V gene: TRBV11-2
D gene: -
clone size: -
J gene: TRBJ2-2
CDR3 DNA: TGTGCCAGCAGCTTAACGCTAGGTGGGCTGTTTTTT
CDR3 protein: CASSLTLGGLFF

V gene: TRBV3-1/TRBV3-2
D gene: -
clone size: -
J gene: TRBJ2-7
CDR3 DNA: TGTGCCAGCAGGGGCGGCGGGTCCTACGAGCAGTACTTC
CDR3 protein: CASRGGGSYEQYF

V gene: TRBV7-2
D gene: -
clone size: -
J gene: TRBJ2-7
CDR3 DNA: TGTGCCAGCAGCTATAATCCGGGCTACGAGCAGTACTTC
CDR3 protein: CASSYNPGYEQYF

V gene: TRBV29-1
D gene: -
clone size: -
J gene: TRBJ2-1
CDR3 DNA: TGCAGCACTGCGGGAAGTTCCTACAATGAGCAGTTCTTC
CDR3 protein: CSTAGSSYNEQFF

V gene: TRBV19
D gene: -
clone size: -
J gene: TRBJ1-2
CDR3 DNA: TGTGCCAGTAGTATCAGCCAGGGGCATGGTGGCTACACCTTC
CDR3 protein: CASSISQGHGGYTF

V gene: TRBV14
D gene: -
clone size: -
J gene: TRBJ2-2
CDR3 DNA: TGTGCCAGCAGCCAAACTTCCACGAACACCGGGGAGCTGTTTTTT
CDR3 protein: CASSQTSTNTGELFF

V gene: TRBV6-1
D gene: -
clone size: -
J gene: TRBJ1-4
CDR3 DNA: TGTGCCAGCAGTGAAGTGAGCACCCTCGTAACTAATGAAAAACTGTTTTTT
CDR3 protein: CASSEVSTLVTNEKLFF